This is a list of T cell receptor beta chains from one sample in a study of regulatory T cells in long-lasting Graves disease. TCRdb recomputed calls from the multiplex PCR reads with MiXCR, one row per CDR3 protein. This table has 520,000 or so distinct CDR3 sequences, more than 10% appearing once. These records were also assigned to another study, of T cells in Graves' hyperthyroidism and ophthalmopathy.

The source material was peripheral blood mononuclear cells (PBMCs), sampled at new diagnosis, from a patient treated with antithyroid drugs. The receptors shown here come from a woman aged 25 to 39 with Graves disease. The CDR3 runs from the conserved cysteine through the conserved F or W. Fields, in order: CDR3 DNA, CDR3 protein, D gene, J gene, V gene, clone size. A D gene is named only where the DNA matches it firmly. A row's size may be missing; if present it is once, few, many or a size class.

CDR3 DNA: TGTGCCAGCAGTTTAGCTCTCCATCAGCCCCAGCATTTT
CDR3 protein: CASSLALHQPQHF
D gene: NA
J gene: TRBJ1-5
V gene: TRBV12-3/TRBV12-4
clone size: many

CDR3 DNA: TGTGCCAGCAGCTCCACCGGGACACTGGCCGGCACAGATACGCAGTATTTT
CDR3 protein: CASSSTGTLAGTDTQYF
D gene: NA
J gene: TRBJ2-3
V gene: TRBV7-3
clone size: few

CDR3 DNA: TGTGCCAGCTCCCAAGGACCAGGGGGCTTGCGTTACGAGCAGTACTTC
CDR3 protein: CASSQGPGGLRYEQYF
D gene: TRBD1
J gene: TRBJ2-7
V gene: TRBV18
clone size: NA

CDR3 DNA: TGTGCCAGCAGTGAAAGGGTTAGCGGGAGCTCCTACGAGCAGTACTTC
CDR3 protein: CASSERVSGSSYEQYF
D gene: TRBD2
J gene: TRBJ2-7
V gene: TRBV25-1
clone size: NA

CDR3 DNA: TGTGCCACCAGCAGATTAGTTAGGGATACGCAGTATTTT
CDR3 protein: CATSRLVRDTQYF
D gene: NA
J gene: TRBJ2-3
V gene: TRBV15
clone size: many

CDR3 DNA: TGCAGTGCAGGTAGACAGGGCACCTACGAGCAGTACTTC
CDR3 protein: CSAGRQGTYEQYF
D gene: TRBD1
J gene: TRBJ2-7
V gene: TRBV20-1
clone size: NA

CDR3 DNA: TGTGCCAGCAGTGACAGGGGATATTATAATTCACCCCTCCACTTT
CDR3 protein: CASSDRGYYNSPLHF
D gene: NA
J gene: TRBJ1-6
V gene: TRBV6-1
clone size: NA

CDR3 DNA: TGTGCCAGCAGCTTGGGGCCTAGCGGGAGCCCCAATGAGCAGTTCTTC
CDR3 protein: CASSLGPSGSPNEQFF
D gene: TRBD2
J gene: TRBJ2-1
V gene: TRBV5-6
clone size: few

CDR3 DNA: TGTGCCAGCAGTTCGGGGGGCCAAGCCTACGAGCAGTACTTC
CDR3 protein: CASSSGGQAYEQYF
D gene: NA
J gene: TRBJ2-7
V gene: TRBV12-3/TRBV12-4
clone size: many

CDR3 DNA: TGTGCCAGCAGCCGGGACGGGGGGGCTGAAGCTTTCTTT
CDR3 protein: CASSRDGGAEAFF
D gene: NA
J gene: TRBJ1-1
V gene: TRBV7-2
clone size: few

CDR3 DNA: TGTGCCAGCAGCGAGGGTGGGCCAACTAATGAAAAACTGTTTTTT
CDR3 protein: CASSEGGPTNEKLFF
D gene: NA
J gene: TRBJ1-4
V gene: TRBV28
clone size: many

CDR3 DNA: TGTGCCAGCAGTGGGGATAGCGGGAGAATCGCCAATGAGCAGTTCTTC
CDR3 protein: CASSGDSGRIANEQFF
D gene: TRBD2
J gene: TRBJ2-1
V gene: TRBV2
clone size: many

CDR3 DNA: TGTGCCAGCATTCTACAGGGATACACCGGGGAGCTGTTTTTT
CDR3 protein: CASILQGYTGELFF
D gene: NA
J gene: TRBJ2-2
V gene: TRBV12-3/TRBV12-4
clone size: many

CDR3 DNA: TGTGCCAGCAGCTTAATGCAGGGATTGGTGGAGACCCAGTACTTC
CDR3 protein: CASSLMQGLVETQYF
D gene: NA
J gene: TRBJ2-5
V gene: TRBV7-8
clone size: many

CDR3 DNA: TGTGCCAGCAGTCCCCGATCTAAACAGGGGGCTGACACTGAAGCTTTCTTT
CDR3 protein: CASSPRSKQGADTEAFF
D gene: TRBD1
J gene: TRBJ1-1
V gene: TRBV6-1
clone size: many

CDR3 DNA: TGCAGCGTTGAAACGTTCGGGCTAGCGGGAGATCTATATGCTGATGAGCAGTTCTTC
CDR3 protein: CSVETFGLAGDLYADEQFF
D gene: TRBD2
J gene: TRBJ2-1
V gene: TRBV29-1
clone size: NA

CDR3 DNA: TGTGCCAGCAGTTTATACAGGGGGCCCTACGAGCAGTACTTC
CDR3 protein: CASSLYRGPYEQYF
D gene: TRBD1
J gene: TRBJ2-7
V gene: TRBV28
clone size: NA

CDR3 DNA: TGCAGCGTTGAACGTAGAACCCTCGACACTGAAGCTTTCTTT
CDR3 protein: CSVERRTLDTEAFF
D gene: NA
J gene: TRBJ1-1
V gene: TRBV29-1
clone size: many

CDR3 DNA: TGTGCCAGCAGTTTAGCCATAGCGGGAGAGACCCAGTACTTC
CDR3 protein: CASSLAIAGETQYF
D gene: TRBD2
J gene: TRBJ2-5
V gene: TRBV27
clone size: many

CDR3 DNA: TGTGCCTGGAGTCCGAGGAATGAGCAGTTCTTC
CDR3 protein: CAWSPRNEQFF
D gene: NA
J gene: TRBJ2-1
V gene: TRBV30
clone size: NA

CDR3 DNA: TGTGCCAGCAGCTTTAACAGGGTCCCCGAGCAGTACTTC
CDR3 protein: CASSFNRVPEQYF
D gene: NA
J gene: TRBJ2-7
V gene: TRBV7-2
clone size: NA

CDR3 DNA: TGTGCCTGGAGCAACGGCCCACCAGAGACCCAGTACTTC
CDR3 protein: CAWSNGPPETQYF
D gene: NA
J gene: TRBJ2-5
V gene: TRBV30
clone size: many

CDR3 DNA: TGTGCCAGCAGCCCCCCGGGACAGGGGGCAGGTGAGCAGTTCTTC
CDR3 protein: CASSPPGQGAGEQFF
D gene: TRBD1
J gene: TRBJ2-1
V gene: TRBV7-9
clone size: many

CDR3 DNA: TGTGCCTGGAGTCTAGCGGGACCCTCCTACAATGAGCAGTTCTTC
CDR3 protein: CAWSLAGPSYNEQFF
D gene: TRBD2
J gene: TRBJ2-1
V gene: TRBV30
clone size: many

CDR3 DNA: TGTGCCAGCTCACCCTCGGGACAGCACATTTACGCCCGCGACACAGATACGCAGTATTTT
CDR3 protein: CASSPSGQHIYARDTDTQYF
D gene: TRBD1
J gene: TRBJ2-3
V gene: TRBV18
clone size: NA

CDR3 DNA: TGTGCCAGCAGCCCGAATCTAGCGGGGGCCTACAATGAGCAGTTCTTC
CDR3 protein: CASSPNLAGAYNEQFF
D gene: TRBD2
J gene: TRBJ2-1
V gene: TRBV11-2
clone size: NA

CDR3 DNA: TGTGCCAGCAGTTCGGTCGGCTCCTACGAGCAGTACTTC
CDR3 protein: CASSSVGSYEQYF
D gene: NA
J gene: TRBJ2-7
V gene: TRBV28
clone size: many

CDR3 DNA: TGTGCCAGTAGTATGCGGGCCGATGGAAACACCATATATTTT
CDR3 protein: CASSMRADGNTIYF
D gene: NA
J gene: TRBJ1-3
V gene: TRBV19
clone size: many

CDR3 DNA: TGTGCCAGCAGCGTAGAAGGACATCCCTACGAGCAGTACTTC
CDR3 protein: CASSVEGHPYEQYF
D gene: NA
J gene: TRBJ2-7
V gene: TRBV9
clone size: NA

CDR3 DNA: TGTGCCAGCAGCTCCAATACCGGGACAGGGCTTGAGCAGTTCTTC
CDR3 protein: CASSSNTGTGLEQFF
D gene: TRBD1
J gene: TRBJ2-1
V gene: TRBV7-6
clone size: few

CDR3 DNA: TGTGCCAGTAGTAAGGGACAGGGGAAAGAGACCCAGTACTTC
CDR3 protein: CASSKGQGKETQYF
D gene: TRBD1
J gene: TRBJ2-5
V gene: TRBV19
clone size: few

CDR3 DNA: TGTGCCAGCAGATCGATCGGGGGGGGTCTGAATGGCTACACCTTC
CDR3 protein: CASRSIGGGLNGYTF
D gene: NA
J gene: TRBJ1-2
V gene: TRBV28
clone size: many

CDR3 DNA: TGTGCCAGCAGCCCGAACCCAAGCACTGAAGCTTTCTTT
CDR3 protein: CASSPNPSTEAFF
D gene: NA
J gene: TRBJ1-1
V gene: TRBV7-3
clone size: many

CDR3 DNA: TGTGCCATCGGGGGGCAGATGAAAGAGACCCAGTACTTC
CDR3 protein: CAIGGQMKETQYF
D gene: NA
J gene: TRBJ2-5
V gene: TRBV10-3
clone size: many

CDR3 DNA: TGTGCCTGGAGTGTCGGGGGGGATGATGAAAAACTGTTTTTT
CDR3 protein: CAWSVGGDDEKLFF
D gene: NA
J gene: TRBJ1-4
V gene: TRBV30
clone size: many

CDR3 DNA: TGTGCCAGCAGTCCCCTCCGACAGGGAGCTTCACCCCTCCACTTT
CDR3 protein: CASSPLRQGASPLHF
D gene: TRBD1
J gene: TRBJ1-6
V gene: TRBV27
clone size: NA

CDR3 DNA: TGTGCCAGCGTATTGGGGGGCCACTATGGCTACACCTTC
CDR3 protein: CASVLGGHYGYTF
D gene: NA
J gene: TRBJ1-2
V gene: TRBV7-4
clone size: many

CDR3 DNA: TGTGCCAGCAGTGAAGAGAGGGGTTCGTCCTACGAGCAGTACTTC
CDR3 protein: CASSEERGSSYEQYF
D gene: NA
J gene: TRBJ2-7
V gene: TRBV6-1
clone size: many

CDR3 DNA: TGCGCCAGCAGCCGGACCGGGACAGGGGTCGAGCAGTACTTC
CDR3 protein: CASSRTGTGVEQYF
D gene: TRBD1
J gene: TRBJ2-7
V gene: TRBV4-1
clone size: many

CDR3 DNA: TGTGCCAGCTCACCACCGGGCGGGAAGTCGGTAGCCAAAAACATTCAGTACTTC
CDR3 protein: CASSPPGGKSVAKNIQYF
D gene: NA
J gene: TRBJ2-4
V gene: TRBV18
clone size: NA

CDR3 DNA: TGTGCTAGTGGTTTGGTACTACCGGGATCGAACTATGGCTACACCTTC
CDR3 protein: CASGLVLPGSNYGYTF
D gene: NA
J gene: TRBJ1-2
V gene: TRBV12-5
clone size: many

CDR3 DNA: TGCAGTGCTAGTATAGTCCTAGGACTAGAGCAGCCAGATACGCAGTATTTT
CDR3 protein: CSASIVLGLEQPDTQYF
D gene: TRBD2
J gene: TRBJ2-3
V gene: TRBV20-1
clone size: few

CDR3 DNA: TGCAGTGCTAGAGATCGAGGTAGAGGGGAGACCCAGTACTTC
CDR3 protein: CSARDRGRGETQYF
D gene: NA
J gene: TRBJ2-5
V gene: TRBV20-1
clone size: few

CDR3 DNA: TGTGCCACCCACGGGACGTCGAATTCACCCCTCCACTTT
CDR3 protein: CATHGTSNSPLHF
D gene: NA
J gene: TRBJ1-6
V gene: TRBV19
clone size: NA

CDR3 DNA: TGTGCCAGCAGTACCCGGTGGACTAGCGGGAACAATGAGCAGTTCTTC
CDR3 protein: CASSTRWTSGNNEQFF
D gene: TRBD2
J gene: TRBJ2-1
V gene: TRBV27
clone size: many

CDR3 DNA: TGTGCCAATGTGGATAGCGGGAGCCCCTACGAGCAGTACTTC
CDR3 protein: CANVDSGSPYEQYF
D gene: TRBD2
J gene: TRBJ2-7
V gene: TRBV5-8
clone size: many

CDR3 DNA: TGTGCCACCAGCAGGAACCCTAATTTATCTCCGGGACTAGCGACCGGGGAGCTGTTTTTT
CDR3 protein: CATSRNPNLSPGLATGELFF
D gene: TRBD2
J gene: TRBJ2-2
V gene: TRBV15
clone size: few

CDR3 DNA: TGTGCCAGCAGCCCTACCCTAGCGGGAGCTGCCTACGAGCAGTACTTC
CDR3 protein: CASSPTLAGAAYEQYF
D gene: TRBD2
J gene: TRBJ2-7
V gene: TRBV5-5
clone size: few

CDR3 DNA: TGTGCCAGCACATCAGGATCCACCACCCGGGAGCTGTTTTTT
CDR3 protein: CASTSGSTTRELFF
D gene: NA
J gene: TRBJ2-2
V gene: TRBV7-2
clone size: few

CDR3 DNA: TGTGCCAGCAGTGAATTGAAGGGGATGGTAGAGACCCAGTACTTC
CDR3 protein: CASSELKGMVETQYF
D gene: NA
J gene: TRBJ2-5
V gene: TRBV25-1
clone size: NA

CDR3 DNA: TGTGCCAGCATTCGGCAGCCCCAGCATTTT
CDR3 protein: CASIRQPQHF
D gene: NA
J gene: TRBJ1-5
V gene: TRBV6-1
clone size: few

CDR3 DNA: TGTGCCAGCAGCCTAGCCGGGGCATCCGCCCGGAACACTGAAGCTTTCTTT
CDR3 protein: CASSLAGASARNTEAFF
D gene: NA
J gene: TRBJ1-1
V gene: TRBV28
clone size: many

CDR3 DNA: TGCGCCAGCAGCCGGGGACTAGCGGGTACCTACGAGCAGTACTTC
CDR3 protein: CASSRGLAGTYEQYF
D gene: TRBD2
J gene: TRBJ2-7
V gene: TRBV4-1
clone size: many

CDR3 DNA: TGTGCCAGCAGTTTATATGGCGGGGCGAACTACGAGCAGTACTTC
CDR3 protein: CASSLYGGANYEQYF
D gene: NA
J gene: TRBJ2-7
V gene: TRBV28
clone size: many

CDR3 DNA: TGCAGTGCCCCAGACAGGGGAGCAACTAATGAAAAACTGTTTTTT
CDR3 protein: CSAPDRGATNEKLFF
D gene: TRBD1
J gene: TRBJ1-4
V gene: TRBV20-1
clone size: many